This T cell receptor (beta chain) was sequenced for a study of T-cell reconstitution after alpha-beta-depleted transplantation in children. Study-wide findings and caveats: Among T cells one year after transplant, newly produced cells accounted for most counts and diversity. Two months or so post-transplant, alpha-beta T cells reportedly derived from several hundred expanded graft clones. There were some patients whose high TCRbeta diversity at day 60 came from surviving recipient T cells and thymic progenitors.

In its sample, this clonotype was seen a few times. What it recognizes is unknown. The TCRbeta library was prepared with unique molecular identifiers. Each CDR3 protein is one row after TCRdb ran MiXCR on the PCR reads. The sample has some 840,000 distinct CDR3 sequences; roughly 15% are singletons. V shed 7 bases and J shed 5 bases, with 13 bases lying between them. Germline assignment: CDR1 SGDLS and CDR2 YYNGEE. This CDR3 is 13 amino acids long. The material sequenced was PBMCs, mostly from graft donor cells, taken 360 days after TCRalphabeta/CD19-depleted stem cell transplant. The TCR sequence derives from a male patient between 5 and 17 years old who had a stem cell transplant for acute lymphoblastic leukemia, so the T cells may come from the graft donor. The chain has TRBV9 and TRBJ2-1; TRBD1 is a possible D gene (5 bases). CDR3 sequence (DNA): TGTGCCAGCGACGCTGACAGCGACAATGAGCAGTTCTTC. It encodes CASDADSDNEQFF.